Below are 11 T cell receptor beta chains sequenced from a single sample in a study of early stage breast cancer tumors. Here immunoSEQ multiplex PCR was the method, and the copy in TCRdb shows in-frame clones only, minus some. The sample lists roughly 48,000 clones, approximately 83% occurring once. Material: blood. The receptors shown here come from a person aged 45 to 59 with breast cancer.

The chain recombines TRBV9 with TRBJ2-3; no clear D gene. The CDR3 consists of 13 residues. The V and J ends lost 6 bases and 2 bases respectively, with 10 bases between them. Germline V lookup: CDR1 SGDLS, CDR2 YYNGEE. Written as DNA, the CDR3 is TGTGCCAGCAACACTGGTTCCACAGATACGCAGTATTTT. Translating gives CASNTGSTDTQYF. Full variable domain (remainder filled in from reference TRBV9 and TRBJ2-3): DSGVTQTPKHLITATGQRVTLRCSPRSGDLSVYWYQQSLDQGLQFLIQYYNGEERAKGNILERFSAQQFPDLHSELNLSSLELGDSALYFCASNTGSTDTQYFGPGTRLTVL.

The chain uses TRBV11-2 and TRBJ2-1, with 8 bases identical to TRBD1. The CDR3 is 13 amino acids. After removal of 8 bases from V and 10 bases from J, the junction contained 10 bases not matched to a gene. CDR1 SGHAT and CDR2 FQNNGV come from the germline V gene. CDR3 sequence: CASETGVKEEQFF. The CDR3 DNA reads TGTGCCAGCGAGACAGGGGTTAAAGAAGAGCAGTTCTTC.

This clone was found once. This chain joins TRBV7-9 and TRBJ2-1, with a possible D match to TRBD1 (6 bases). Germline values: CDR1 SEHNR, CDR2 FQNEAQ (reference sequence). This CDR3 contains 14 residues. Trimming cost V 2 bases and J 9 bases, with 14 bases left between them. CDR3 in DNA: TGTGCCAGCAGCTTATCCAGGGGCTCGCTTGAGCAGTTCTTC. It yields the protein CASSLSRGSLEQFF.

In its sample, this clone was seen once. The chain couples TRBV1 to TRBJ1-2. TRBV1 is a pseudogene. The CDR3 is made up of 14 amino acids. Here the CDR3 reads CTSSSLWRAGGYTF. The CDR3 DNA sequence: TGCACCAGCAGCTCACTTTGGCGGGCGGGTGGCTACACCTTC.

This clone was observed a handful of times. This chain joins TRBV19 and TRBJ2-6; 8 positions agree with TRBD1. This CDR3 comprises 19 residues. V dropped 5 bases and J dropped 0; count of bases not matched to a gene: 12. CDR1 LNHDA and CDR2 SQIVND come from the germline V gene (reference sequence). The CDR3 is CASSVDRDRPYSGANVLTF. The CDR3 nucleotides are TGTGCCAGTAGTGTTGACCGGGACAGGCCTTACTCTGGGGCCAACGTCCTGACTTTC.

The rearrangement joins TRBV19 to TRBJ2-1, with 10 bases that match TRBD2. The V segment lost 5 bases and the J segment 9 bases; nucleotides outside the gene matches: 10. The CDR3 runs 15 residues. The V gene's germline CDR1 is LNHDA and CDR2 SQIVND (reference sequence). The CDR3 DNA reads TGTGCCAGTAGTCTTCCAGCGGGGGGGCCGGTTGAGCAGTTCTTC. Encoded protein: CASSLPAGGPVEQFF. The full variable domain, rest sourced from reference TRBV19 and TRBJ2-1, is DGGITQSPKYLFRKEGQNVTLSCEQNLNHDAMYWYRQDPGQGLRLIYYSQIVNDFQKGDIAEGYSVSREKKESFPLTVTSAQKNPTAFYLCASSLPAGGPVEQFFGPGTRLTVL.

The chain combines TRBV11-3 with TRBJ2-7, with D perhaps assigned TRBD1 or TRBD2 (6 bases each). The CDR3 covers 15 residues. With 4 bases removed from V and 2 bases from J, the gap between germline ends came to 15 bases. Germline V CDR1 and CDR2: SGHNT, YENEEA. The CDR3 loop is CASSSGGGAAYEQYF. The CDR3 bases are TGTGCCAGCAGCTCCGGGGGCGGGGCGGCCTACGAGCAGTACTTC.

The chain carries TRBV5-8 and TRBJ1-4, with 7 bases aligning to TRBD1. Germline CDR1 SGHTS, CDR2 YDEGEE. The V gene end was trimmed by 4 bases and the J gene end by 7 bases; junction bases not matched to a gene: 10. This CDR3 comprises 15 residues. This CDR3 is CASSGRQGFGEKLFF. CDR3 bases: TGTGCCAGCAGCGGGAGACAGGGTTTTGGTGAAAAACTGTTTTTT.

This chain connects TRBV11-2 to TRBJ1-2; D possibly corresponds to TRBD1 (5 bases). The V gene's germline CDR1 is SGHAT and CDR2 FQNNGV. CDR3 length: 14 amino acids. V dropped 1 base and J dropped 6 bases, with 12 bases sitting between them. The CDR3 here is CASSLARVGDGYTF. The CDR3 DNA reads as TGTGCCAGCAGCTTAGCTAGGGTGGGGGATGGCTACACCTTC.

This chain connects TRBV10-3 to TRBJ2-2; D gene uncertain. V lost 7 bases to trimming and J lost 0 bases, with 3 bases between them. The germline V gene encodes CDR1 ENHRY and CDR2 SYGVKD. CDR3 length: 12 amino acids. The CDR3 nucleotides are TGTGCCATCACTCCGAACACCGGGGAGCTGTTTTTT. It codes for CAITPNTGELFF.

The rearrangement links TRBV2 to TRBJ2-1; 10 nucleotides agree with TRBD2. Germline V lookup: CDR1 SNHLY, CDR2 FYNNEI. The CDR3 runs to 15 residues. The trim removed 6 bases at V and 3 bases at J, leaving 5 bases unmatched. The CDR3, as DNA: TGTGCCAGCAGCCAACTAGCGGGGTACTACAATGAGCAGTTCTTC. This translates into CASSQLAGYYNEQFF.